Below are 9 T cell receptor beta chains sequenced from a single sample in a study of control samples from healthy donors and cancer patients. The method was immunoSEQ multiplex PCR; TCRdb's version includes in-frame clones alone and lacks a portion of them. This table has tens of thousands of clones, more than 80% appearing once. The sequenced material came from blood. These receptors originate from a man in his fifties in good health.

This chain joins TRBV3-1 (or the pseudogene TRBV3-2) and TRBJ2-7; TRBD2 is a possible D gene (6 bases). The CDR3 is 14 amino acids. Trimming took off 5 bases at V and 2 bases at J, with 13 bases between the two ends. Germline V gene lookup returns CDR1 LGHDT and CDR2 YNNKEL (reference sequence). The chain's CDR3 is CASSGGSRPYEQYF. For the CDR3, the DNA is TGTGCCAGCAGCGGAGGGAGTAGGCCCTACGAGCAGTACTTC.

CDR3 sequence (DNA): TGTGCCAGCAGCATCGAGGGGACTGAAGCTTTCTTT. Translation gives CASSIEGTEAFF. The chain uses TRBV7-9 and TRBJ1-1; D may be TRBD1 (5 bases). The CDR3 has 12 amino acids. Trimming removed 5 bases from V and 5 bases from J, with 9 bases in between. Germline assignment: CDR1 SEHNR and CDR2 FQNEAQ (reference sequence).

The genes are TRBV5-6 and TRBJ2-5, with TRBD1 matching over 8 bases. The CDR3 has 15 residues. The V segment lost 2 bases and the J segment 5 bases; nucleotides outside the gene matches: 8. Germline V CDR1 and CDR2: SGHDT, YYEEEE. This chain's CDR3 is CASSLGQGQAETQYF. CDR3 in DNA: TGTGCCAGCAGCTTAGGCCAGGGACAGGCGGAGACCCAGTACTTC.

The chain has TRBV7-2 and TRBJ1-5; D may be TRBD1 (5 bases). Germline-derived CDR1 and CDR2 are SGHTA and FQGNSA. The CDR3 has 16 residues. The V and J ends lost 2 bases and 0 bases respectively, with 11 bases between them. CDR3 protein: CASSLWGSPSNQPQHF. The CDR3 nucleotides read TGTGCCAGCAGCTTATGGGGCAGTCCTAGCAATCAGCCCCAGCATTTT.

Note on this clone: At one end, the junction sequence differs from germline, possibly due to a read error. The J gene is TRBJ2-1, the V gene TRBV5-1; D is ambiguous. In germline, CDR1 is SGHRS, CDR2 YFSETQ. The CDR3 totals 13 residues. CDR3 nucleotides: TGCGCCAGCAGCCAAGGCCGGAACAACGAGCAGTTCTTC. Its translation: CASSQGRNNEQFF.

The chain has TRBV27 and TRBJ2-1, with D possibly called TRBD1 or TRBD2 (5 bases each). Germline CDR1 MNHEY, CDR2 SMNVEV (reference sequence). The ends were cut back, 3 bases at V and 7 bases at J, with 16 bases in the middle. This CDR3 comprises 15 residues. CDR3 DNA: TGTGCCAGCAGTTTCGGGACCGCACCGGGGAATGAGCAGTTCTTC. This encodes CASSFGTAPGNEQFF.

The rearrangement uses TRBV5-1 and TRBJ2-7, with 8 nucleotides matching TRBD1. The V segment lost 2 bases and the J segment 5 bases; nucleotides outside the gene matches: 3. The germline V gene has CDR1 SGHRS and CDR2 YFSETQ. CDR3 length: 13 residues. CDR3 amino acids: CASSFQGANEQYF. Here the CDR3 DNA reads TGCGCCAGCAGCTTCCAGGGGGCTAACGAGCAGTACTTC.

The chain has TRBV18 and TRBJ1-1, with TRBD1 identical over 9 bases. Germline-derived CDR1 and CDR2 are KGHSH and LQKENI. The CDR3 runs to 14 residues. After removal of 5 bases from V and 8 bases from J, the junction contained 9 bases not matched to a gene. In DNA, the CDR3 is TGTGCCAGCTCAACAGAAACAGGGGGCTCCGAAGCTTTCTTT. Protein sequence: CASSTETGGSEAFF.

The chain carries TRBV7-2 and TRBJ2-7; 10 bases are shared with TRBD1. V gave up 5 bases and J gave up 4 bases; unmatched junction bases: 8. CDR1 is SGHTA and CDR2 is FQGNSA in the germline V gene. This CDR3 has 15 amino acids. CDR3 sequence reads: CASSRSGQGRYEQYF. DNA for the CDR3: TGTGCCAGCAGCCGGTCGGGACAGGGGCGGTACGAGCAGTACTTC.